The entry below gives a single T cell receptor (beta chain) sequence along with its context. What it recognizes is unknown. This entry belongs to a study of T cell responses to AZD1222 COVID-19 vaccine. Turning to the study itself: Second-dose groups at about 4 or about 12 weeks were pooled.

J was trimmed by 6 bases and V by 4 bases; bases with no gene match: 8. The length of the CDR3 is 15 residues. The V gene's germline CDR1 is SGHRS and CDR2 YFSETQ. Generated by immunoSEQ multiplex PCR, the TCRdb table keeps only in-frame clones and is missing some. The sample holds approximately 170,000 clones, roughly nine tenths seen once. Regarding the study as a whole: The donor group comprised mostly white British people and more females; the analysis possibly underestimated clonal diversity. Increased Spike-specific TCR breadth and depth were observed after two AZD1222 doses.

This sequence joins TRBV5-1 and TRBJ2-3; 10 bases are a match to TRBD2. The source was peripheral blood, collected on day 0 of AZD1222 vaccination. This clonotype was obtained from an adult in good health. CDR3 nucleotides: TGCGCCAGCAGCCCAGGGACTAGCGAAGTGGATACGCAGTATTTT. This encodes CASSPGTSEVDTQYF.